The text below deals with one T cell receptor (beta chain). The target antigen is unknown. The sample comes from a study of a mutant IDH1 vaccine in newly diagnosed glioma. Whole-study context: Patients got their first vaccination 4-6 weeks after radiotherapy alone, or with temozolomide cycles. Patients' prior therapy spanned radiotherapy, temozolomide, or both; most underwent both.

The CDR3 length is 13 residues. With 3 bases removed from V and 4 bases from J, the gap between germline ends came to 10 bases. The germline V gene has CDR1 SGHAT and CDR2 FQNNGV. Sequencing used immunoSEQ multiplex PCR; TCRdb keeps in-frame clones, though not all of them. This sample carries 40,000 to 45,000 clones, approximately 84% of them seen once, and the ten largest clones take around 2.4%. Whole-study findings and limits: It was 93.3% of patients that developed vaccine-induced immune responses.

The time point denotes: week 23, last vaccination. Alongside topical imiquimod, each dose of vaccine comprised 300 ug of mutant IDH1 20-mer peptide. This clonotype was sampled from a woman between 18 and 29 years old with glioma. Some clones in this sample may be carry-over from other donors' samples. Source: PBMCs, taken from a glioma patient whose treatment included an IDH1 peptide vaccine. This chain connects TRBV11-2 to TRBJ2-7, with D possibly matching TRBD1 (5 bases). In nucleotides, the CDR3 is TGTGCCAGCAGCTTCCGCAGGGCTTACGAGCAGTACTTC. It is translated as CASSFRRAYEQYF.